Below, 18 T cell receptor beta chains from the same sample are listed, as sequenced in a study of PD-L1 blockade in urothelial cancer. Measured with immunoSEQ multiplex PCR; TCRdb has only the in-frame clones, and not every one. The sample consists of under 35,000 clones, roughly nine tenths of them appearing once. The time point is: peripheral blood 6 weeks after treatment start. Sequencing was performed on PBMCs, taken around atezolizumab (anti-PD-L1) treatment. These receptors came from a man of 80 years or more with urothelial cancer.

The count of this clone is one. The CDR3 DNA reads TGCGCCAGCAGCTTGGTAACTGGAGATACGCAGTATTTT. As protein: CASSLVTGDTQYF. The chain employs TRBV5-1 and TRBJ2-3; D gene uncertain. V dropped 0 bases and J dropped 5 bases, with 7 bases sitting between them. Germline-derived CDR1 and CDR2 are SGHRS and YFSETQ. The CDR3 runs to 13 residues.

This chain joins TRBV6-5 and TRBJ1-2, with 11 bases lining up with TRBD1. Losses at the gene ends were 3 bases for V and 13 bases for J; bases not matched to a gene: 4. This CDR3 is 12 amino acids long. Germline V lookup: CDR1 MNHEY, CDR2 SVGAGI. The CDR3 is CASSYGQGAITF. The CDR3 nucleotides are TGTGCCAGCAGTTATGGACAGGGGGCAATCACCTTC.

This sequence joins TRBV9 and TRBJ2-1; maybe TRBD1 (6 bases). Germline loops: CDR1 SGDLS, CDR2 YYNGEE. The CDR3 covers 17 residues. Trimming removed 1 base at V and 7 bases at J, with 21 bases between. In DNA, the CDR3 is TGTGCCAGCAGCGTATGGGGCGGGCTCACCACAGGGAATGAGCAGTTCTTC. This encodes CASSVWGGLTTGNEQFF.

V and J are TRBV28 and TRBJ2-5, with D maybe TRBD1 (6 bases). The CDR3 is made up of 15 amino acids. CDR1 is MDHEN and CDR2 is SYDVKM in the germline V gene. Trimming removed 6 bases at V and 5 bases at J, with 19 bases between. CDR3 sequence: CASSPPTGFRETQYF. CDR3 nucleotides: TGTGCCAGCAGCCCCCCAACAGGGTTTCGGGAGACCCAGTACTTC.

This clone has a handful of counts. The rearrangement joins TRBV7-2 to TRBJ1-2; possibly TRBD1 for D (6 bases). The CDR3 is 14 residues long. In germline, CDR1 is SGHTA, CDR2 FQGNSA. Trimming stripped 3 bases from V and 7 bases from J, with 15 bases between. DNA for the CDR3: TGTGCCAGCAGCTTGCATTACAGGGATGGTGGCTACACCTTC. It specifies CASSLHYRDGGYTF.

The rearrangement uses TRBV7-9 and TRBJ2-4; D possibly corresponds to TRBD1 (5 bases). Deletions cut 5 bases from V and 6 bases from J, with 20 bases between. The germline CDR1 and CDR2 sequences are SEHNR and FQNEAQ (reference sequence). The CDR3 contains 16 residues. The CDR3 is CASSRYAQGTGNIQYF. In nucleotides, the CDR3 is TGTGCCAGCAGCCGATACGCGCAGGGTACTGGAAACATTCAGTACTTC.

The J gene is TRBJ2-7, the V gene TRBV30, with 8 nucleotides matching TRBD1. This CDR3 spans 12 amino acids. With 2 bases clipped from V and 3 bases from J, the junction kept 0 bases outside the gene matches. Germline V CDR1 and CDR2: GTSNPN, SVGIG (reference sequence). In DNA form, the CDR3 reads TGTGCCTGGAGTACAGGGGGCTACGAGCAGTACTTC. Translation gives CAWSTGGYEQYF. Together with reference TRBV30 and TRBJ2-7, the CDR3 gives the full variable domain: SQTIHQWPATLVQPVGSPLSLECTVEGTSNPNLYWYRQAAGRGLQLLFYSVGIGQISSEVPQNLSASRPQDRQFILSSKKLLLSDSGFYLCAWSTGGYEQYFGPGTRLTVT.

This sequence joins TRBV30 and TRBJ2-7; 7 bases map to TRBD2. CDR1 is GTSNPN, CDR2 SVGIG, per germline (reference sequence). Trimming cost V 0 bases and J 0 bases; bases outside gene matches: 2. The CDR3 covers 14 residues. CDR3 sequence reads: CAWSVGGGSYEQYF. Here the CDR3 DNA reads TGTGCCTGGAGTGTGGGGGGGGGCTCCTACGAGCAGTACTTC.

The CDR3 spells CASSEGLSGSKNEQFF. CDR3 DNA sequence: TGCGCCAGCAGTGAGGGTCTTAGCGGGAGTAAAAATGAGCAGTTCTTC. The genes are TRBV10-1 and TRBJ2-1, with 9 nucleotides matching TRBD2. This CDR3 region has 16 residues. CDR1 is WNHNN and CDR2 is SYGVQD in the germline V gene (reference sequence). V shed 2 bases, J shed 7 bases, and the junction held 9 bases outside the gene matches.

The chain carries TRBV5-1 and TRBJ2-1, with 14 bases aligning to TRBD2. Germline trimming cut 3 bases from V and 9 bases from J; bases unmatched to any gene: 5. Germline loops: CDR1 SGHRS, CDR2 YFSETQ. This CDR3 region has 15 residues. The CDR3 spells CASSSGLAGGGEQFF. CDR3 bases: TGCGCCAGCAGCTCCGGACTAGCGGGAGGTGGTGAGCAGTTCTTC. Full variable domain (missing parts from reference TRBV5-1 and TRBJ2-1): KAGVTQTPRYLIKTRGQQVTLSCSPISGHRSVSWYQQTPGQGLQFLFEYFSETQRNKGNFPGRFSGRQFSNSRSEMNVSTLELGDSALYLCASSSGLAGGGEQFFGPGTRLTVL.

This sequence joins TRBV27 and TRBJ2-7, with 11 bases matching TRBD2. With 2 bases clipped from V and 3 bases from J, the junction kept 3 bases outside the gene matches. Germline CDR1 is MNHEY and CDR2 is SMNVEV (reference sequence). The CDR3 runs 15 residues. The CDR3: CASSLRLAGIYEQYF. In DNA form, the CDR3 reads TGTGCCAGCAGTTTACGACTAGCGGGGATCTACGAGCAGTACTTC.

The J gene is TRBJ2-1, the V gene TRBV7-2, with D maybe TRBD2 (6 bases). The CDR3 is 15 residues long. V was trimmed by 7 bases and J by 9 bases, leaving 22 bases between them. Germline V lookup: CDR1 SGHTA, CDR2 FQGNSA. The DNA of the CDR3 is TGTGCCAGCACCTCGACCCCCGGAGGGGTTGGTGAGCAGTTCTTC. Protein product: CASTSTPGGVGEQFF.

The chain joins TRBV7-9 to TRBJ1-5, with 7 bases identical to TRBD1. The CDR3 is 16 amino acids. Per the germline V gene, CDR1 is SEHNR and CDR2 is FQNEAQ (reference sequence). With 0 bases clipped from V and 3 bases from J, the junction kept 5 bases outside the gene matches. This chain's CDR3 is CASSLANRGPNQPQHF. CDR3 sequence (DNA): TGTGCCAGCAGCTTAGCTAACAGGGGTCCCAATCAGCCCCAGCATTTT.

Written as DNA, the CDR3 is TGTGCCAGCAGCGTACTAGCGGGAGGGCCAGGTGAGCAGTTCTTC. This translates into CASSVLAGGPGEQFF. The chain uses TRBV9 and TRBJ2-1; the match to TRBD2 covers 12 bases. Germline lookup yields CDR1 SGDLS and CDR2 YYNGEE. V gave up 1 base and J gave up 9 bases; unmatched junction bases: 5. The CDR3 is 15 residues long. Full variable domain (outside the CDR3, taken from reference TRBV9 and TRBJ2-1): DSGVTQTPKHLITATGQRVTLRCSPRSGDLSVYWYQQSLDQGLQFLIQYYNGEERAKGNILERFSAQQFPDLHSELNLSSLELGDSALYFCASSVLAGGPGEQFFGPGTRLTVL.

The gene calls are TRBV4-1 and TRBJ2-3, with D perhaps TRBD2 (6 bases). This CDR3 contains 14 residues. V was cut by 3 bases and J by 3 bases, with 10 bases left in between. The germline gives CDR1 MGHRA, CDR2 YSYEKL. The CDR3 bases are TGCGCCAGCAGCCAGGGGGGTAGGACAGATACGCAGTATTTT. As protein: CASSQGGRTDTQYF.

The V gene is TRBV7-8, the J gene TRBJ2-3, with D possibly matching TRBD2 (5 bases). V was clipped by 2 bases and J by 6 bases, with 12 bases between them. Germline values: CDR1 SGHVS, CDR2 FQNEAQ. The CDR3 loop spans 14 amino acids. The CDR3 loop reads CASSLLLQRDTQYF. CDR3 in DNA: TGTGCCAGCAGCTTATTACTCCAGCGGGATACGCAGTATTTT.

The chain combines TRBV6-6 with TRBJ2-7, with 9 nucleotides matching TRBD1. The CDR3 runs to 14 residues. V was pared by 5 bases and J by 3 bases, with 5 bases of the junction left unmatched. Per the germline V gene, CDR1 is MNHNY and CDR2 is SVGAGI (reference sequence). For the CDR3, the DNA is TGTGCCAGCAGTCAAGGACAGGGGTACTACGAGCAGTACTTC. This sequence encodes CASSQGQGYYEQYF.

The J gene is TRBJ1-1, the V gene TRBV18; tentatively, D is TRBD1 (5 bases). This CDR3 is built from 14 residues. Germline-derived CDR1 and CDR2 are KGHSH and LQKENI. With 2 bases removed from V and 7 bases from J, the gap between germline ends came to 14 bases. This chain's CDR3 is CASSPYRQSGEAFF. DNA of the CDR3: TGTGCCAGCTCACCATATCGACAGTCAGGTGAAGCTTTCTTT. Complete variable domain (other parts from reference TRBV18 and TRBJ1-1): NAGVMQNPRHLVRRRGQEARLRCSPMKGHSHVYWYRQLPEEGLKFMVYLQKENIIDESGMPKERFSAEFPKEGPSILRIQQVVRGDSAAYFCASSPYRQSGEAFFGQGTRLTVV.